Included here is one T cell receptor beta chain sequence, with context. This clonotype was seen more than once but under ten times. Its antigen is still unknown. Base qualities are not at hand, and no much larger clone is one base apart. Stable Graves' hyperthyroidism was defined as the absence of progression to ophthalmopathy over 18 months of follow-up. The hyperthyroidism patients were between 18 and 65 years old and newly diagnosed, with a disease duration of less than 2 months. Any patient with an uncontrolled infection, another autoimmune disease, pregnancy or lactation was excluded. Diagnoses relied on clinical symptoms, serum thyroxine and TRAb, thyroid ultrasound and orbital computed tomography. PBMCs were isolated from about 10 ml of fresh peripheral blood by Ficoll-Paque density gradient centrifugation. Trizol reagent was used to extract total RNA, and RNA quality was then checked on an Agilent 2100 Bioanalyzer.

Spanning cysteine to phenylalanine, the CDR3 consists of 15 amino acids. Solely the CDR3 DNA is kept, with 45 bases framed from the first base. Relative to germline, V is 7 bases shorter and J is 7 bases shorter, with 20 bases between their ends. In the germline V gene, CDR1 corresponds to LGHNT and CDR2 to FRNRAP. The data originate from a study of T cells in Graves' hyperthyroidism and ophthalmopathy (dated by TCRdb to between 2018 and 2021). Notes on the research overall: Peripheral blood samples were taken at the time of initial diagnosis, prior to any treatment. To identify distinguishing TCR V-J signatures, a discovery cohort of about 100 patients was used, comprising some 45 with Graves' ophthalmopathy and 57 with stable Graves' hyperthyroidism. Prospective prediction of ophthalmopathy was tested in an independent validation cohort of approximately 19 hyperthyroidism patients and some 17 patients who later progressed to ophthalmopathy. The 100 discovery patients were randomly divided into training and test sets at a 7:3 ratio. In addition, the study compared T-cell repertoires in thyroid tissue and in blood from roughly six Graves' hyperthyroidism patients. Following sampling, methimazole starting at 30 mg daily was given to hyperthyroidism patients, and high-dose intravenous methylprednisolone was given to ophthalmopathy patients. TCR Vbeta CDR3 sequencing of 120 to 150 peripheral blood samples (under 45 ophthalmopathy, 70 to 85 hyperthyroidism and some 17 progressor patients) is reported in the paper.

The TCR beta CDR3 regions were amplified from RNA transcripts. A first-round RT-PCR of the TCR CDR3 used the HTBI primer set with the Qiagen OneStep RT-PCR kit. Libraries were constructed in a second round of multiplex PCR, after which size selection and purification were carried out. Paired-end sequencing of the libraries was performed with 100 bp reads on an Illumina HiSeq2000. Processing in the source paper ran as follows. SOAPnuke was used to process the raw data, throwing out any read that contained adapters or uncalled bases, had a mean Phred below 15, or lacked an exact constant-primer or identifier match. High-quality paired reads were merged using COPE v1.2.5, and each unique nucleotide sequence was defined as a clonotype. Clonotypes were aligned to IMGT TRBV, TRBD and TRBJ reference segments using MiTCR v1.1. Only V-J combinations with frequency above 0.0001, covering about 99% of repertoires, were analysed. The TCS score was defined as F50 (clonal expansion) divided by E x V (chaos), with BLOSUM62-based TCRdist calculated between CDR3 peptides within each V-J. Welch's t-statistics and random forest reduced roughly 540 V-J features to 10 to 15, which were used in a naive Bayes classifier (R e1071). TCRdb trimmed the raw reads at Q25, called clones with MiXCR and kept productive beta chains. Rows matching on CDR3 protein sequence are summarized as one entry with the most common DNA and genes. The V and J calls follow TCRdb's processing rather than the paper's. This sample has hundreds of thousands of distinct CDR3 sequences in its table, and 15% of those were observed once. The ten largest clonotypes hold about 31% of the sample.

Points the paper makes about the study in general: In validation, progression to ophthalmopathy was predicted by the model with nearly 71% sensitivity and 72.22% specificity, a median of about 6.8 months before onset. Most expanded thyroid clonotypes (frequency above 0.001) were also detected in blood, a finding suggesting that blood repertoires may reflect thyroid immune responses. No statistical method was used to set the sample size in advance, and investigators knew the group allocation. Ophthalmopathy was separated from stable hyperthyroidism by a 13 V-J signature model, with 87.88% sensitivity and about 81% specificity obtained in cross-validation and 80%/75% obtained in testing.

The source of this sequence is a woman aged 30 to 39 with Graves' hyperthyroidism. Specimen: blood. Here the chain combines TRBV12-5 and TRBJ2-1, and the D gene may be TRBD2, 5 bases matching. The CDR3 is CASVGAEAGTNEQFF. The DNA reads TGTGCTAGTGTCGGAGCGGAGGCCGGAACAAATGAGCAGTTCTTC.